Presented here are 4 T cell receptor beta chains from one specimen sequenced in a study of Ad26.COV2.S vaccination and SARS-CoV-2 variants. Sequencing was performed with immunoSEQ multiplex PCR; in TCRdb, only in-frame clones are kept and a portion is missing. The table shows about 280,000 clones, with about 89% occurring only once. Treatment noted: some 20 received Ad26.COV2.S at low or high dose, single or two shots; about 5 received placebo; per-sample allocation not given. Sampling occurred on day 63 after the first vaccine or placebo injection. The sequences come from peripheral blood, collected in a trial of Ad26.COV2.S vaccine versus placebo. The receptors here all came from a person aged 18-65 years who received the Ad26.COV2.S COVID-19 vaccine or a placebo.

The gene calls are TRBV19 and TRBJ1-2; D is unclear. Deletions cut 7 bases from V and 6 bases from J, with 6 bases between. This CDR3 spans 10 amino acids. Germline V gene lookup returns CDR1 LNHDA and CDR2 SQIVND (reference sequence). The CDR3 here is CASTGDGYTF. CDR3 nucleotides: TGTGCCAGTACCGGCGATGGCTACACCTTC.

The rearrangement links TRBV7-2 to TRBJ2-2; 9 bases agree with TRBD1. The CDR3 runs to 18 residues. The V segment lost 3 bases and the J segment 4 bases; nucleotides outside the gene matches: 12. Germline lookup yields CDR1 SGHTA and CDR2 FQGNSA. The CDR3 loop is CASSFIPPGQGSTGELFF. CDR3 in DNA: TGTGCCAGCAGCTTCATCCCCCCGGGACAGGGATCCACCGGGGAGCTGTTTTTT.

V and J are TRBV19 and TRBJ1-4, with 9 bases lining up with TRBD1. V shed 10 bases and J 5 bases; nucleotides not matched to a gene: 5. Germline V gene sequence: CDR1 LNHDA, CDR2 SQIVND (reference sequence). This CDR3 is 13 amino acids long. For the CDR3, the DNA is TGTGCCACTACCGGGACAGGGAATGAAAAACTGTTTTTT. This gives the protein CATTGTGNEKLFF.

V gene TRBV9 combines with J gene TRBJ2-1; 8 bases fit TRBD2. The CDR3 sequence is 14 residues long. The germline V gene encodes CDR1 SGDLS and CDR2 YYNGEE. J gave up 4 bases and V 4 bases, and 4 bases lay outside the gene matches. CDR3 loop: CASSRTSRYNEQFF. Written as DNA, the CDR3 is TGTGCCAGCAGCAGGACTAGCAGATACAATGAGCAGTTCTTC. The entire variable domain, with the rest obtained from reference TRBV9 and TRBJ2-1, is as follows: DSGVTQTPKHLITATGQRVTLRCSPRSGDLSVYWYQQSLDQGLQFLIQYYNGEERAKGNILERFSAQQFPDLHSELNLSSLELGDSALYFCASSRTSRYNEQFFGPGTRLTVL.